The rows below give T cell receptor beta chains drawn from one sample of a study of T cell responses to AZD1222 COVID-19 vaccine. Profiled with immunoSEQ multiplex PCR; TCRdb holds only in-frame clones, not every one. This sample has over 65,000 clones, with approximately 87% found just once. The source material was peripheral blood, sampled on day 0 of AZD1222 vaccination. Every receptor here comes from an adult in good health. Each CDR3 is given with its conserved first and last residue. D genes are given only for firm matches. Only part of the rows carry a size: once, few, many, or a class if the clone is expanded.

clone_size | j_call | d_call | cdr3_length | v_call | cdr3_nt | cdr3_aa
once | TRBJ1-2 | NA | 14 | TRBV28 | TGTGCCAGCAGGATATCAGGGTCCAACTATGGCTACACCTTC | CASRISGSNYGYTF
NA | TRBJ1-5 | TRBD1 | 18 | TRBV6-4 | TGTGCCAGCAGTGACTCCGGACAGGGGGCACCGGGCAATCAGCCCCAGCATTTT | CASSDSGQGAPGNQPQHF
NA | TRBJ1-4 | NA | 14 | TRBV15 | TGTGCCACCAGGAGGGAGCGGGCTAATGAAAAACTGTTTTTT | CATRRERANEKLFF
NA | TRBJ1-6 | NA | 15 | TRBV7-9 | TGTGCCAGCAGCTCCCTTCGGGCATCCGATTCACCCCTCCACTTT | CASSSLRASDSPLHF
once | TRBJ1-1 | NA | 16 | TRBV19 | TGTGCCAGTAGGATCACCGACCAGACTAAAAACACTGAAGCTTTCTTT | CASRITDQTKNTEAFF
NA | TRBJ1-1 | NA | 13 | TRBV5-4 | TGTGCCAGCAGCCTCGACCGTAGGGTTGAAGCTTTCTTT | CASSLDRRVEAFF
NA | TRBJ1-1 | NA | 16 | TRBV27 | TGTGCCAGCAGTTTAAGCGGGGCCGGGTATTTCGCTGAAGCTTTCTTT | CASSLSGAGYFAEAFF
NA | TRBJ2-7 | NA | 14 | TRBV14 | TGTGCCAGCAGCCCAAGGGCGGGGGCCTCCGAGCAGTACTTC | CASSPRAGASEQYF
NA | TRBJ1-1 | NA | 12 | TRBV7-9 | TGTGCCAGCAGCTACAGGAGCACTGAAGCTTTCTTT | CASSYRSTEAFF
NA | TRBJ2-3 | NA | 15 | TRBV6-2/TRBV6-3 | TGTGCCAGCAGTTACGTCGGCGGGAGCACAGATACGCAGTATTTT | CASSYVGGSTDTQYF
NA | TRBJ1-1 | NA | 16 | TRBV30 | TGTGCCTGCCGCGGGACTAACATCGCTAAAAGGAATGAAGCTTTCTTT | CACRGTNIAKRNEAFF
few | TRBJ2-1 | NA | 12 | TRBV5-1 | TGCGCCAGCAGCTTTGTCGGCCATGAGCAGTTCTTC | CASSFVGHEQFF
NA | TRBJ2-1 | NA | 14 | TRBV19 | TGTGCCAGTAGCCCCCAGGGGCAGGACAATGAGCAGTTCTTC | CASSPQGQDNEQFF
NA | TRBJ1-1 | NA | 13 | TRBV19 | TGTGCCAGTAGTTTCAGAGATAACACTGAAGCTTTCTTT | CASSFRDNTEAFF
once | TRBJ2-7 | NA | 14 | TRBV4-1 | TGCCCCAGCACCCCACTCCTCCGTGGAAACGAGCAGTACTTC | CPSTPLLRGNEQYF
NA | TRBJ1-2 | TRBD1 | 16 | TRBV5-8 | TGTGCCAGCAGCCTTGCAGGGACAGGGATTAACTATGGCTACACCTTC | CASSLAGTGINYGYTF
few | TRBJ1-5 | NA | 15 | TRBV19 | TGTGCCAGTAGTGCACAGCCGGATAGCAATCAGCCCCAGCATTTT | CASSAQPDSNQPQHF
NA | TRBJ2-7 | NA | 15 | TRBV4-1 | TGCGCCAGCAGCCAAGATCCCGGGATTTCCTACGAGCAGTACTTC | CASSQDPGISYEQYF
NA | TRBJ2-1 | NA | 14 | TRBV5-1 | TGCGCCAGCAGCTTCGACCCAGGGTTCAATGAGCAGTTCTTC | CASSFDPGFNEQFF
few | TRBJ2-2 | NA | 15 | TRBV19 | TGTGCCAGTAGTATAGGCGCAGTTAACACCGGGGAGCTGTTTTTT | CASSIGAVNTGELFF
NA | TRBJ2-7 | TRBD2 | 16 | TRBV10-1 | TGCGCCAGCAGTGACGACGGGACTAGCGGCTCCTACGAGCAGTACTTC | CASSDDGTSGSYEQYF
NA | TRBJ1-4 | NA | 14 | TRBV4-2 | TGTGCCAGCAGCCAAGATCCCAGCAATGAAAAACTGTTTTTT | CASSQDPSNEKLFF
NA | TRBJ1-2 | NA | 15 | TRBV28 | TGTGCCAGCAGGTATCCCGGGGGGGAAGGTTATGGCTACACCTTC | CASRYPGGEGYGYTF
NA | TRBJ1-3 | NA | 13 | TRBV28 | TGTGCCAGCACGGCCCCCGGCGGAAACACCATATATTTT | CASTAPGGNTIYF
few | TRBJ1-6 | NA | 17 | TRBV27 | TGTGCCAGCAGTCCCTCAGTAATCAGCTCCTATAATTCACCCCTCCACTTT | CASSPSVISSYNSPLHF
few | TRBJ2-7 | NA | 13 | TRBV29-1 | TGCAGCGTTGAAGGTAGGGGAAAATACGAGCAGTACTTC | CSVEGRGKYEQYF
NA | TRBJ2-6 | TRBD2 | 16 | TRBV3-1/TRBV3-2 | TGTGCCAGCAGCTTGGGGAGGGGCTCTGGGGCCAACGTCCTGACTTTC | CASSLGRGSGANVLTF
NA | TRBJ2-7 | NA | 15 | TRBV18 | TGTGCCAGCTCCACCCATCCGGGACCGCCTGACGAGCAGTACTTC | CASSTHPGPPDEQYF
once | TRBJ1-4 | NA | 13 | TRBV5-4 | TGTGCCAGCAGTTGGGGTCAAAATGAAAAACTGTTTTTT | CASSWGQNEKLFF
NA | TRBJ2-2 | NA | 12 | TRBV6-5 | TGTGCCAGCAGCTGGTCCGGCGGGGAGCTGTTTTTT | CASSWSGGELFF
NA | TRBJ1-1 | NA | 11 | TRBV19 | TGTGCCAGTAGCAGGACTTACAGAGCTTTCTTT | CASSRTYRAFF
once | TRBJ1-6 | NA | 15 | TRBV6-5 | TGTGCCAGCAGTTACGGGAAAGGATTTAATTCACCCCTCCACTTT | CASSYGKGFNSPLHF
NA | TRBJ2-7 | TRBD1 | 15 | TRBV7-6 | TGTGCCAGCAGCGATGCCGGGACAGAGTATAACGAGCAGTACTTC | CASSDAGTEYNEQYF
NA | TRBJ2-1 | TRBD2 | 15 | TRBV5-1 | TGCGCCAGCAGCTCGGGACTAGCGGTTCGCGGAGAGCAGTTCTTC | CASSSGLAVRGEQFF
NA | TRBJ2-7 | TRBD1 | 15 | TRBV5-1 | TGCGCCAGCAGCTTGACGGGACAGGGGATCTACGAGCAGTACTTC | CASSLTGQGIYEQYF
few | TRBJ2-1 | NA | 15 | TRBV3-1/TRBV3-2 | TGTGCCAGCAGCCGAGGGACTTTCTCCTACAATGAGCAGTTCTTC | CASSRGTFSYNEQFF
NA | TRBJ1-2 | NA | 13 | TRBV6-5 | TGTGCCAGCAGCAAAGAGGGGAACTATGGCTACACCTTC | CASSKEGNYGYTF
NA | TRBJ1-5 | NA | 13 | TRBV19 | TGTGCCAGTAGTAGAAGTTTATATCAGCCCCAGCATTTT | CASSRSLYQPQHF
once | TRBJ1-1 | TRBD1 | 13 | TRBV18 | TGTGCCAGCTCACCACAAGGACAGGGTGAAGCTTTCTTT | CASSPQGQGEAFF
once | TRBJ1-4 | NA | 12 | TRBV6-5 | TGTGCCAGCTCGGCAGACGGGGAAAAACTGTTTTTT | CASSADGEKLFF
NA | TRBJ1-2 | NA | 13 | TRBV5-8 | TGTGCCAGCAGCCCCCGGACCGTCTATGGCTACACCTTC | CASSPRTVYGYTF
NA | TRBJ2-2 | TRBD2 | 17 | TRBV18 | TGTGCCAGCTCACCATCGGAAGTAGCGGGAGTTACCGGGGAGCTGTTTTTT | CASSPSEVAGVTGELFF
NA | TRBJ1-2 | NA | 12 | TRBV18 | TGTGCCAGCTCACTAGACGGGGATGGCTACACCTTC | CASSLDGDGYTF